This T cell receptor (beta chain) was sequenced in a study of T cells after posttransplantation cyclophosphamide. The table lists this clone with many counts. The target antigen is unknown. Study-level points and caveats: Tissue-infiltrating T cells from skin or gut overlapped little with blood T cells. Donor-recipient repertoire similarity was low at 1-2 months, rising over year one. TRB clonality was highly associated with recipient CMV seropositivity and reactivation.

The protocol was immunoSEQ multiplex PCR, while the TCRdb copy is restricted to in-frame clones and leaves out a portion. The sample was found to contain about 33,000 clones, and every one recurs. The V and J ends lost 7 bases and 0 bases, in that order; junction bases with no gene match: 18. This CDR3 has 19 amino acids. Germline assignment: CDR1 MNHEY and CDR2 SVGEGT. The sequence was obtained from a woman aged 25 to 39 in good health and a related stem cell transplant donor. This chain links TRBV6-2 or TRBV6-3 with TRBJ1-3; 7 positions agree with TRBD1. Sequencing was carried out using PBMCs. CDR3 sequence: CASTEPDRSISSSGNTIYF. CDR3 coding DNA: TGTGCCAGCACCGAACCGGACAGGTCGATATCAAGCTCTGGAAACACCATATATTTT.